This TCR beta chain was sequenced in a study of monozygotic twins with inflammatory bowel disease. Whole-study results and caveats: Those with IBD had lower TCRbeta diversity (inverse Simpson) than their healthy co-twins did. Other individuals had fewer clonotypes in common with IBD patients than with healthy twins, especially with disease activity.

This CDR3 has 13 residues. CDR1 SNHLY and CDR2 FYNNEI come from the germline V gene. Points on this clonotype: Its antigen remains unidentified.

Eight separate reactions for every sample produced the cDNA. Using the 5' RACE reads, TCRdb records one entry per CDR3 protein without DNA. The sample features tens of thousands of distinct CDR3 sequences, with 5.3% in its top ten. This TCR derives from a human donor with ulcerative colitis or Crohn's disease, or a healthy co-twin of an affected twin (not recorded which). The chain carries TRBV2 and TRBJ1-5; the TCRdb D gene call, TRBD1, has no DNA to confirm it. What was sequenced was blood. The CDR3 protein is CASNRMANQPQHF.